This T cell receptor beta chain was documented in a study of long-term antiretroviral therapy in people with HIV. General study points: ART adherence, viral resistance and therapy changes were undocumented. Repertoire composition at all time points was dominated by clones that had expanded before ART. Spans of CDR3 length were tighter for HIV repertoires than for controls. Increased diversity was seen after ART, yet it remained lower than in transplant donor controls.

In the case of this clone: Its antigen remains unidentified.

Survey-level resolution applied to immunoSEQ assay v3.0. This table comes from immunoSEQ multiplex PCR, and its TCRdb copy is limited to in-frame clones, with some not included. In the table there are around 34,000 clones, around 75% of which are singletons. This CDR3 contains 15 residues. Per germline, CDR1 SGHTA and CDR2 FQGNSA. Deletions cut 3 bases from V and 0 bases from J, with 9 bases between. The rearrangement links TRBV7-2 to TRBJ2-1; tentative D call: TRBD1 (5 bases). The sequences come from unsorted PBMCs, collected 1.5 years after starting antiretroviral therapy. The sequence was collected from a man younger than 30 with HIV. The CDR3 coding sequence is TGTGCCAGCAGCTTCGACAGAAGCTCCTACAATGAGCAGTTCTTC. It translates to CASSFDRSSYNEQFF.